This T cell receptor (beta chain) was identified in a study of tumor-infiltrating lymphocytes in primary liver carcinoma. Starting from approximately 470 ng of total RNA, TCR beta cDNA was produced with a primer in the constant region. Three nested multiplex PCR rounds, a slightly modified ARM-PCR, produced the libraries for TCR beta. With TRBV1-TRBV30 forward primers and a C-beta reverse primer, the first two PCR rounds were run for approximately 10 cycles each. TCRdb fed the multiplex PCR reads into MiXCR, producing one record per CDR3 protein. The sample consists of around 330,000 distinct CDR3 sequences, 65% of them appearing once. Blood RNA came from unsorted whole blood; germline DNA was also extracted. Study conclusions and caveats: Reduced overlap was seen in tumor-adjacent and tumor-blood pairs versus tumor region pairs.

About this clonotype: Its target is not known. Mismatch with germline at one junction end may stem from a read error.

CDR1 and CDR2 (germline): SGHRS, YFSETQ. This CDR3 spans 15 amino acids. Sequenced sample: peripheral blood. The chain combines TRBV5-1 with TRBJ1-2; no reliable D call. This TCR was recovered from a man aged 35 to 55 with primary liver carcinoma and hepatitis B virus infection. The CDR3 is CACSPEAIGNYGYTF. CDR3 nucleotides: TGCGCCTGCAGCCCGGAGGCCATAGGGAACTATGGCTACACCTTC.